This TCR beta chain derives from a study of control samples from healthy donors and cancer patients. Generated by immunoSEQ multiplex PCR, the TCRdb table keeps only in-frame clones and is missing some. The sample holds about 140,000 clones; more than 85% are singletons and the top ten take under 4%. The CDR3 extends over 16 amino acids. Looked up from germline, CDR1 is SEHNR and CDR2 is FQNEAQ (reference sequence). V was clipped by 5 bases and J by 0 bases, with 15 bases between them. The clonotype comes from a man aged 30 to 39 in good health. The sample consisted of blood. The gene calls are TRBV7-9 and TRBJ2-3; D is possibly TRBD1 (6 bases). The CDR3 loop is CASSAKTGSSTDTQYF. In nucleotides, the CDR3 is TGTGCCAGCAGCGCAAAGACAGGTTCTAGCACAGATACGCAGTATTTT.